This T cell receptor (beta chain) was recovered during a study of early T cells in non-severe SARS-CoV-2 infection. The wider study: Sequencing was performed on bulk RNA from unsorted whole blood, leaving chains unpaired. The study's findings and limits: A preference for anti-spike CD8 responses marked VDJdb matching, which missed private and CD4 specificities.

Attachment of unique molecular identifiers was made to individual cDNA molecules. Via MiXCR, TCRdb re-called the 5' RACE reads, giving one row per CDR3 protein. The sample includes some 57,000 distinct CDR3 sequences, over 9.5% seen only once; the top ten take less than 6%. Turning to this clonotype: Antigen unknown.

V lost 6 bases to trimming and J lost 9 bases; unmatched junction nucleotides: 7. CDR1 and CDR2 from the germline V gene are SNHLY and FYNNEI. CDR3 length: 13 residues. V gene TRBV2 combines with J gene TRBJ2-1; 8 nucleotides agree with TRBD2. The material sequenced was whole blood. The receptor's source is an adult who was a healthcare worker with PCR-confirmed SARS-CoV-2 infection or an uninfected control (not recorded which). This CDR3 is CASRTGGPVEQFF. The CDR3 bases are TGTGCCAGCAGGACGGGAGGGCCTGTTGAGCAGTTCTTC.